This T cell receptor beta chain was observed in a study of T cells in Graves' hyperthyroidism and ophthalmopathy. At least ten counts were recorded for this clonotype. V was cut by 4 bases and J by 4 bases, with 10 bases left in between. The CDR3 runs 14 residues. Germline lookup yields CDR1 MDHEN and CDR2 SYDVKM. It was RNA transcripts that yielded the amplified TCR beta CDR3 regions. An initial round of RT-PCR targeting the TCR CDR3 relied on the HTBI primer set. TCRdb re-called the multiplex PCR reads through MiXCR, storing one row per CDR3 protein. The sample consists of a few hundred thousand distinct CDR3 sequences, around a sixth of them appearing once.

Specimen: blood. This sequence joins TRBV28 and TRBJ2-2; a possible D gene is TRBD1 (6 bases). This TCR was sampled from a woman under 40 with Graves' hyperthyroidism. CDR3 residues: CASSSQGTTGELFF. The CDR3 bases are TGTGCCAGCAGTTCGCAGGGGACCACCGGGGAGCTGTTTTTT.